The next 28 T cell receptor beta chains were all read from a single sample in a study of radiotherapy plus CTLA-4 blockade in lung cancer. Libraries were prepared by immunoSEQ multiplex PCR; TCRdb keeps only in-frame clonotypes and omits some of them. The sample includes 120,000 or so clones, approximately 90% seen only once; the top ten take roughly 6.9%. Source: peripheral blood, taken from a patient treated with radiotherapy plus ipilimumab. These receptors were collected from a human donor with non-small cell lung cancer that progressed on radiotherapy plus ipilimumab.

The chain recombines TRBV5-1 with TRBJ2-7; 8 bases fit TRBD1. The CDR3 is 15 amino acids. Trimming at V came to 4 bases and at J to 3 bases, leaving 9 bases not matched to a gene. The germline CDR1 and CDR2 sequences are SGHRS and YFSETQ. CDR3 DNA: TGCGCCAGCAGCCCAGGGGGCGCGAGAAACTACGAGCAGTACTTC. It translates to CASSPGGARNYEQYF.

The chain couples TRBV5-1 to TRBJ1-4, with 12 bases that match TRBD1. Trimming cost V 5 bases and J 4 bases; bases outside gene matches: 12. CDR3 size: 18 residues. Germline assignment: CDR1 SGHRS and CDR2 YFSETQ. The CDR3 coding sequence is TGCGCCAGCAGTTTAGGGACAGGGGGCGCGGTAATTAATGAAAAACTGTTTTTT. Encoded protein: CASSLGTGGAVINEKLFF.

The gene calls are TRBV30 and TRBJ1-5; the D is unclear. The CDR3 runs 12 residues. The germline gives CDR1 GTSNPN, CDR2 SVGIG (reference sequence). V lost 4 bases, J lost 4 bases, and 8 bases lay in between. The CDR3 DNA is TGTGCCTGGACGACCGGGAATCAGCCCCAGCATTTT. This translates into CAWTTGNQPQHF.

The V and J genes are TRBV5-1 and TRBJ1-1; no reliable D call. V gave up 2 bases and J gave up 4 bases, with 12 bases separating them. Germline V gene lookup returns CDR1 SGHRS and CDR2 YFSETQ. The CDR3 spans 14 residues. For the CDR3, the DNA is TGCGCCAGCAGCTTAAGTCGTGGGAGCACTGAAGCTTTCTTT. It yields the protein CASSLSRGSTEAFF.

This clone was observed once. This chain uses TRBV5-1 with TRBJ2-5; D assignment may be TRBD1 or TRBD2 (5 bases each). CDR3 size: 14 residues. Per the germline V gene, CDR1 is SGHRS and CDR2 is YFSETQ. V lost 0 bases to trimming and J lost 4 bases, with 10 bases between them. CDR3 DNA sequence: TGCGCCAGCAGCTTGGTTGGGGACGGAGAGACCCAGTACTTC. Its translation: CASSLVGDGETQYF.

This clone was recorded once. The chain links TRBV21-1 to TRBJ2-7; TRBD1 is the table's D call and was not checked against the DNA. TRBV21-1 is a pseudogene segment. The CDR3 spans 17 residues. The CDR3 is CASTGDRGRGVHYEQYF. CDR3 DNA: TGTGCCAGCACGGGGGACAGGGGACGTGGAGTCCACTACGAGCAGTACTTC.

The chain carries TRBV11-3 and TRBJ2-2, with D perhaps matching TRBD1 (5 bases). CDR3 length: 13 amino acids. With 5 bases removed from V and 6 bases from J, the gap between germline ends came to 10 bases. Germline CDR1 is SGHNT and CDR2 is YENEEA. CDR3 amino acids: CASSPPGSGELFF. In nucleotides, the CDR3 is TGTGCCAGCAGCCCCCCAGGGTCCGGGGAGCTGTTTTTT. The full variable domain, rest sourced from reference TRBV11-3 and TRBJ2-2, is EAGVVQSPRYKIIEKKQPVAFWCNPISGHNTLYWYLQNLGQGPELLIRYENEEAVDDSQLPKDRFSAERLKGVDSTLKIQPAELGDSAVYLCASSPPGSGELFFGEGSRLTVL.

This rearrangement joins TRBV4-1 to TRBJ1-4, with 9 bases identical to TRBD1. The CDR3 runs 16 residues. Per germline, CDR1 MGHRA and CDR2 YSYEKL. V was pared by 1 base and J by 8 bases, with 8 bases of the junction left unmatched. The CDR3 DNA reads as TGCGCCAGCAGCCAAGCCTCGGACAGGGGAAGCGAAAAACTGTTTTTT. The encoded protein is CASSQASDRGSEKLFF.

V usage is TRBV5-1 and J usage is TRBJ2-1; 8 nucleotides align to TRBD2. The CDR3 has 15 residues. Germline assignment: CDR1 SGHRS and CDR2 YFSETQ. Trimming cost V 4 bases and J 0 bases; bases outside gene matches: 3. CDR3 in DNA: TGCGCCAGCAGCAGAAGCGGGAGCTCCTACAATGAGCAGTTCTTC. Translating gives CASSRSGSSYNEQFF.

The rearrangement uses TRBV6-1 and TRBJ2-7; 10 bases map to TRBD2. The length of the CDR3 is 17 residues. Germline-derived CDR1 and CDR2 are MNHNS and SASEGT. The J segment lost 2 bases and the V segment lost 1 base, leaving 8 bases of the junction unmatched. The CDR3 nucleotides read TGTGCCAGCAGTGAAGGGATAGGGACTAGCGACCCCTACGAGCAGTACTTC. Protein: CASSEGIGTSDPYEQYF.

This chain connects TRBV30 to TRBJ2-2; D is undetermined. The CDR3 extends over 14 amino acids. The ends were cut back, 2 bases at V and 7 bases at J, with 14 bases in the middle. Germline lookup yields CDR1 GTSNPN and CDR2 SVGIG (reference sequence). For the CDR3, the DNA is TGTGCCTGGAGTCATCTGACCGGTGGCGGGGAGCTGTTTTTT. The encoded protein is CAWSHLTGGGELFF.

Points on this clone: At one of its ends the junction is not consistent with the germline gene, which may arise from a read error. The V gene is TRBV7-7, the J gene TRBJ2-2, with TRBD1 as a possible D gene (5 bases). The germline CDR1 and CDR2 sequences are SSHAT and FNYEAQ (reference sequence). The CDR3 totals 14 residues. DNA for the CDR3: TGTGCTAGCAGCACCAATCAGGGTGACGGGGAGCTGTTTTTT. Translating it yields CASSTNQGDGELFF. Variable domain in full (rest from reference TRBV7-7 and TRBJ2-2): GAGVSQSPRYKVTKRGQDVTLRCDPISSHATLYWYQQALGQGPEFLTYFNYEAQPDKSGLPSDRFSAERPEGSISTLTIQRTEQRDSAMYRCASSTNQGDGELFFGEGSRLTVL.

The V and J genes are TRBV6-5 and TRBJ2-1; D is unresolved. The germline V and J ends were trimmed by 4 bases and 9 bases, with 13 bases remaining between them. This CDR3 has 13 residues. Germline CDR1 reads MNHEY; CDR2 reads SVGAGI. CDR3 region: CASSSRVSSEQFF. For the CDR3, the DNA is TGTGCCAGCAGTTCCAGAGTGAGTAGTGAGCAGTTCTTC.

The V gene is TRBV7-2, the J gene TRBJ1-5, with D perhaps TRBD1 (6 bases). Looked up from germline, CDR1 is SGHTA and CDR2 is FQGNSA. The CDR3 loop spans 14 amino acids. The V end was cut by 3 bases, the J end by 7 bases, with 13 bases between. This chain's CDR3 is CASSLEPGEQPQHF. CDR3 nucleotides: TGTGCCAGCAGCTTGGAGCCAGGGGAACAGCCCCAGCATTTT.

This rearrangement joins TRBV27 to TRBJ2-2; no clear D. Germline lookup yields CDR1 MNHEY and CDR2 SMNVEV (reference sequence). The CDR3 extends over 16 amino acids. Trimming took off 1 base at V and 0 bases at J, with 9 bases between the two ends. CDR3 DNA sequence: TGTGCCAGCAGTTTATTCCGTGTCACGAACACCGGGGAGCTGTTTTTT. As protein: CASSLFRVTNTGELFF.

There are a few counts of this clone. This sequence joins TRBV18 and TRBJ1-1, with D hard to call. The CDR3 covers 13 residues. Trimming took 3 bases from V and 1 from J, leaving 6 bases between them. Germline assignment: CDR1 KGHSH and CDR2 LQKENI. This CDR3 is CASSPDKNTEAFF. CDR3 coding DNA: TGTGCCAGCTCACCCGACAAGAACACTGAAGCTTTCTTT.

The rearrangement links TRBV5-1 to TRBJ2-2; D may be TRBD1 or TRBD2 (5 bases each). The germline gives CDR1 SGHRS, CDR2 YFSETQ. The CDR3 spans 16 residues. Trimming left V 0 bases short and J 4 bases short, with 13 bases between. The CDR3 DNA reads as TGCGCCAGCAGCTTGGCTTCGGGGCTCGCCACCGGGGAGCTGTTTTTT. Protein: CASSLASGLATGELFF.

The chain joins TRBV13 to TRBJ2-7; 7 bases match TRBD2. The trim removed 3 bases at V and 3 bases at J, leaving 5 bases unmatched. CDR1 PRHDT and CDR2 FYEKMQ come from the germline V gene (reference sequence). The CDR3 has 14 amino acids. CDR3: CASSLSGKVYEQYF. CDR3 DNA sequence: TGTGCCAGCAGCTTGAGCGGGAAGGTCTACGAGCAGTACTTC.

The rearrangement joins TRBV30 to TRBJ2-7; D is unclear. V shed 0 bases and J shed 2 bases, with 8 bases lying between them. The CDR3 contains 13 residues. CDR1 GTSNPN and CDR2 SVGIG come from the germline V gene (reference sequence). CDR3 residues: CAWSVGLAYEQYF. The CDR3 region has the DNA TGTGCCTGGAGTGTAGGTCTCGCCTACGAGCAGTACTTC.

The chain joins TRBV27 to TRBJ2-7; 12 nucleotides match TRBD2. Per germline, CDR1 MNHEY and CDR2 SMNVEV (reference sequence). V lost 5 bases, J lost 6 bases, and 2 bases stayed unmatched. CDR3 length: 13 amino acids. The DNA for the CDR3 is TGTGCCAGCAGTAGACTAGCGGGAGCCGAGCAGTACTTC. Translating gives CASSRLAGAEQYF.

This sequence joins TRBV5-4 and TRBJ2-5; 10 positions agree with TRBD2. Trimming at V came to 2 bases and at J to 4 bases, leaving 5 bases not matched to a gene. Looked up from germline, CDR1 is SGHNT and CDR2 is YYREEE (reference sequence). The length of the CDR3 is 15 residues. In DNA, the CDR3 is TGTGCCAGCAGCTTCGGGACTAGCGCGGGAGAGACCCAGTACTTC. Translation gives CASSFGTSAGETQYF.

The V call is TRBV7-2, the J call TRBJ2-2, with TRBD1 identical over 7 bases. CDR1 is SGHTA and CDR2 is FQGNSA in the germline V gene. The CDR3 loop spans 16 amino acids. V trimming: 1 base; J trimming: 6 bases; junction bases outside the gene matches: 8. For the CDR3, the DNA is TGTGCCAGCAGCTTAGAGGGGGCTGGTCGGGCCGGGGAGCTGTTTTTT. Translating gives CASSLEGAGRAGELFF.

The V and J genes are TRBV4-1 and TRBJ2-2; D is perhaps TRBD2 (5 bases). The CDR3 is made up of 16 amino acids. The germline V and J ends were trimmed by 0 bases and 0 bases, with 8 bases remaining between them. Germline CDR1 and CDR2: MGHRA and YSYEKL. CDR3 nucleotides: TGCGCCAGCAGCCAAGATAGAGGGCCGAACACCGGGGAGCTGTTTTTT. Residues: CASSQDRGPNTGELFF.

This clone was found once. The CDR3 bases are TGTGCCAGCAGCTTGGACAGCCAAGAGACCCAGTACTTC. This codes for CASSLDSQETQYF. The rearrangement joins TRBV7-3 to TRBJ2-5; D might be TRBD1 (6 bases). V was trimmed by 3 bases and J by 1 base, leaving 6 bases between them. The CDR3 is 13 amino acids. The germline CDR1 and CDR2 sequences are SGHTA and FQGTGA.

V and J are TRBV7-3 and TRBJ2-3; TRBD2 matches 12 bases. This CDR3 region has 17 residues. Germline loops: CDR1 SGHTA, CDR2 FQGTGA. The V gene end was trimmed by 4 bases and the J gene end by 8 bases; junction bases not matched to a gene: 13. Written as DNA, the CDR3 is TGTGCCAGCAGCTCTGGAGCTAGCGGGAGGGCTCAGGGTACGCAGTATTTT. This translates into CASSSGASGRAQGTQYF.

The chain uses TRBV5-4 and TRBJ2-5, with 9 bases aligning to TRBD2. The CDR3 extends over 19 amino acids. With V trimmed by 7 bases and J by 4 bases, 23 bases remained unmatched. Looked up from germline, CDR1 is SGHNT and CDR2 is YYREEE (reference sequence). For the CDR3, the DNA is TGTGCCAGCGGACCAACCCGGGTAGCGGGAGCCCCTCTTGGAGAGACCCAGTACTTC. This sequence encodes CASGPTRVAGAPLGETQYF. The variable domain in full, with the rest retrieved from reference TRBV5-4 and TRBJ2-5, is ETGVTQSPTHLIKTRGQQVTLRCSSQSGHNTVSWYQQALGQGPQFIFQYYREEENGRGNFPPRFSGLQFPNYSSELNVNALELDDSALYLCASGPTRVAGAPLGETQYFGPGTRLLVL.

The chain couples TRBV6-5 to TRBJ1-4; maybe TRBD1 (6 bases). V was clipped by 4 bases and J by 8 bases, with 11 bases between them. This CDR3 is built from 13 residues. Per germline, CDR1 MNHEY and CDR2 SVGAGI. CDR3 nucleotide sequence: TGTGCCAGCAGTTGGGGGGGACACGAAAAACTGTTTTTT. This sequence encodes CASSWGGHEKLFF.

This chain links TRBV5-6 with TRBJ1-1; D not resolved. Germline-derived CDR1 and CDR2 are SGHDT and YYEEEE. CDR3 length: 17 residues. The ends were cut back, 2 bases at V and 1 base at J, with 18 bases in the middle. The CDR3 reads CASSLRFTGYKNTEAFF. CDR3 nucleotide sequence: TGTGCCAGCAGCTTAAGGTTTACTGGATACAAGAACACTGAAGCTTTCTTT.